The 3 T cell receptor beta chains in this list originate from one sample, sequenced in a study of long-term antiretroviral therapy in people with HIV. Researchers report immunoSEQ v3.0 was run at survey level. TCRdb's copy holds only in-frame clones and misses some; the assay was immunoSEQ multiplex PCR. The repertoire includes almost 30,000 clones, 70% to 90% of them detected once, and approximately 8% sits in the top ten. Sequencing used unsorted PBMCs, obtained 3.2 years before starting antiretroviral therapy. These receptor sequences come from a man aged 50 to 60 with HIV.

The rearrangement uses TRBV30 and TRBJ1-4; the D is unclear. CDR1 is GTSNPN and CDR2 is SVGIG in the germline V gene (reference sequence). This CDR3 comprises 12 residues. Trimming left V 0 bases short and J 8 bases short, with 7 bases between. The CDR3 DNA reads as TGTGCCTGGAGTGTCGGGGTGGAAAAACTGTTTTTT. Its translation: CAWSVGVEKLFF.

This clone has only one observation. This chain joins TRBV28 and TRBJ2-7; D remains ambiguous. The CDR3 is 13 amino acids. The germline V and J ends were trimmed by 5 bases and 6 bases, with 14 bases remaining between them. Germline-derived CDR1 and CDR2 are MDHEN and SYDVKM. The CDR3, as DNA: TGTGCCAGCAGTCCCTCGACAATTAGCGAGCAGTACTTC. This encodes CASSPSTISEQYF.

Sample share makes this clone medium-sized. The J gene is TRBJ2-6, the V gene TRBV30; D gene uncertain. This CDR3 region has 19 residues. Germline V gene data show CDR1 as GTSNPN and CDR2 as SVGIG (reference sequence). Trimming took off 6 bases at V and 0 bases at J, with 24 bases between the two ends. The CDR3 bases are TGTGCCTGTTCCCTCCCGGGTTTTCGCCCCGGCTCTGGGGCCAACGTCCTGACTTTC. Its protein product is CACSLPGFRPGSGANVLTF.